A selection of T cell receptor beta chains follows, all from one sample in a study of CD8+ T cells in alopecia areata. Clones were read by immunoSEQ multiplex PCR, and TCRdb kept only the in-frame ones, dropping some. The data show about 200,000 clones, over 60% seen once. The sample was CD4+ T cells sorted from blood, taken at week 4, from a patient treated with tofacitinib. The receptors shown here come from a human donor with alopecia areata. Each CDR3 is given without its conserved first and last residue. Each record gives: V gene, J gene, CDR3 protein.

V: TRBV10-3; J: TRBJ1-2; CDR3: AISPDSNYGYT
V: TRBV29-1; J: TRBJ2-1; CDR3: SVSQGGGEQF
V: TRBV5-1; J: TRBJ1-1; CDR3: ASSFDRANTEAF
V: TRBV30; J: TRBJ2-7; CDR3: AWGLRGTPYEQY
V: TRBV4-3; J: TRBJ2-1; CDR3: ASSQGRGRRNEQF
V: TRBV19; J: TRBJ2-5; CDR3: ASSSRTRGETQY
V: TRBV5-6; J: TRBJ1-1; CDR3: ASSWDRGRATEAF
V: TRBV2; J: TRBJ1-2; CDR3: ASSEGNYGYT
V: TRBV7-2; J: TRBJ1-4; CDR3: ASSLVTGPNEKLF
V: TRBV7-9; J: TRBJ2-3; CDR3: ASSPRRAGLTDTQY
V: TRBV4-3; J: TRBJ1-6; CDR3: ASSQVSRLVWRGSPLH
V: TRBV7-9; J: TRBJ2-1; CDR3: ASSPWRSAGHNEQF
V: TRBV2; J: TRBJ1-4; CDR3: ASRDVGIDEKLF
V: TRBV4-2; J: TRBJ2-5; CDR3: ASSLSVRGGETQY
V: TRBV11-2; J: TRBJ2-1; CDR3: ASTHLQGGRSRNEQF
V: TRBV6-5; J: TRBJ2-3; CDR3: ASSEHESTDTQY
V: TRBV7-2; J: TRBJ2-3; CDR3: ASSPQGHGSDTQY
V: TRBV30; J: TRBJ2-1; CDR3: ACLTGGSYSNEQF
V: TRBV5-1; J: TRBJ2-7; CDR3: ASSLGQGAHEQY
V: TRBV15; J: TRBJ2-5; CDR3: ATSRDIETQY
V: TRBV6-5; J: TRBJ1-1; CDR3: ASSNSGTANTEAF
V: TRBV7-2; J: TRBJ2-5; CDR3: ASSSVGAGAIQETQY
V: TRBV7-9; J: TRBJ1-2; CDR3: ASSLPQGGYT
V: TRBV6-1; J: TRBJ1-2; CDR3: ASSEPRPYRGRDQNGYT